These 26 T cell receptor beta chains were all obtained from the same sample, sequenced in a study of T cells in Graves' hyperthyroidism and ophthalmopathy. Template material for amplifying TCR beta CDR3 regions consisted of RNA transcripts. Researchers ran a first-round RT-PCR on the TCR CDR3 using the HTBI primer set. A single record per CDR3 protein comes from TCRdb applying MiXCR to the multiplex PCR reads. The data show over 300,000 distinct CDR3 sequences, approximately 13% seen once. Material: blood. These TCRs come from a woman aged 60-75 years with Graves' hyperthyroidism.

There are many counts of this clonotype. This chain connects TRBV3-1 to TRBJ1-1; unclear D gene. Germline CDR1 LGHDT, CDR2 YNNKEL (reference sequence). The CDR3 totals 12 residues. Trimming stripped 8 bases from V and 4 bases from J, with 11 bases between. The chain's CDR3 is CASVGEGTEAFF. CDR3 sequence (DNA): TGTGCCAGCGTGGGCGAGGGCACTGAAGCTTTCTTT.

This clonotype was seen ten or more times. This chain links TRBV11-3 with TRBJ2-7; 8 bases fit TRBD2. Germline CDR1 is SGHNT and CDR2 is YENEEA. This CDR3 comprises 16 residues. J gave up 4 bases and V 4 bases, and 12 bases lay outside the gene matches. In DNA, the CDR3 is TGTGCCAGCAGCTCCCTAAGCGGGAGATCGGGTTACGAGCAGTACTTC. Its translation: CASSSLSGRSGYEQYF.

The table lists this clonotype with a few counts. The chain uses TRBV19 and TRBJ1-5; a possible D gene is TRBD1 (6 bases). V was clipped by 3 bases and J by 9 bases, with 21 bases between them. CDR1 is LNHDA, CDR2 SQIVND, per germline (reference sequence). The CDR3 has 16 amino acids. This CDR3 is CASSMSSGAAQRPQHF. The CDR3 DNA reads as TGTGCCAGTAGTATGTCGTCAGGGGCCGCCCAGAGGCCCCAGCATTTT.

This clonotype appeared many times. This chain's CDR3 is CASSGTGVGYTF. CDR3 DNA: TGTGCCAGCAGTGGTACAGGGGTTGGCTACACCTTC. The chain is built from TRBV2 and TRBJ1-2, with 7 nucleotides matching TRBD1. The CDR3 is made up of 12 amino acids. The junction had 3 bases not matched to a gene; V was cut back by 4 bases and J by 7 bases. CDR1 is SNHLY, CDR2 FYNNEI, per germline.

The chain has TRBV24-1 and TRBJ2-1, with 9 bases fitting TRBD1. CDR3 length: 17 residues. From germline, CDR1 is KGHDR and CDR2 SFDVKD. The trim removed 8 bases at V and 7 bases at J, leaving 17 bases unmatched. The CDR3 DNA sequence: TGTGCCACCAATGACACTACAGGGGGCGACGGGAGGAATGAGCAGTTCTTC. Encoded protein: CATNDTTGGDGRNEQFF.

This clonotype has ten or more counts. This may arise from a read error, as a much more abundant clone is one base away. This chain links TRBV12-3 or TRBV12-4 with TRBJ1-1, with D uncertain. CDR3 size: 13 residues. V was shortened by 7 bases and J by 1 base, with 10 bases between the two germline ends. The CDR3 loop reads CASNGWANTEAFF. CDR3 nucleotide sequence: TGTGCCAGCAACGGATGGGCGAACACTGAAGCTTTCTTT.

V gene TRBV5-8 combines with J gene TRBJ2-4, with D possibly TRBD2 on 6 matching bases. Trimming took 4 bases from V and 3 from J, leaving 23 bases between them. The CDR3 is 18 residues long. The germline gives CDR1 SGHTS, CDR2 YDEGEE. The CDR3 loop reads CASSLRLTGAGGKNIQYF. CDR3 DNA sequence: TGTGCCAGCAGCCTACGGTTAACCGGGGCCGGGGGCAAAAACATTCAGTACTTC.

Many counts were recorded for this clonotype. The chain combines TRBV5-1 with TRBJ2-7; a possible D gene is TRBD1 (6 bases). CDR1 and CDR2 from the germline V gene are SGHRS and YFSETQ. Between the trimmed V and J ends, which lost 4 bases and 5 bases, there was a span of 22 bases. This CDR3 spans 16 amino acids. CDR3 bases: TGCGCCAGCAGCGCTCAAAGGGGGACCGAGGTAAACGAGCAGTACTTC. The encoded protein is CASSAQRGTEVNEQYF. Supplemented by reference TRBV5-1 and TRBJ2-7, the full variable domain reads KAGVTQTPRYLIKTRGQQVTLSCSPISGHRSVSWYQQTPGQGLQFLFEYFSETQRNKGNFPGRFSGRQFSNSRSEMNVSTLELGDSALYLCASSAQRGTEVNEQYFGPGTRLTVT.

This clonotype has a count of ten or more. The V call is TRBV12-5, the J call TRBJ2-7, with D perhaps being TRBD1 or TRBD2 (7 bases each). The CDR3 runs 18 residues. V lost 0 bases to trimming and J lost 0 bases, with 18 bases between them. Germline CDR1 reads LGHNT; CDR2 reads FRNRAP. The CDR3, as DNA: TGTGCTAGTGGTTTGGTACTCGGGCGGGGGACAGCCTCCTACGAGCAGTACTTC. This encodes CASGLVLGRGTASYEQYF. The full variable domain, with the rest looked up from reference TRBV12-5 and TRBJ2-7, is DARVTQTPRHKVTEMGQEVTMRCQPILGHNTVFWYRQTMMQGLELLAYFRNRAPLDDSGMPKDRFSAEMPDATLATLKIQPSEPRDSAVYFCASGLVLGRGTASYEQYFGPGTRLTVT.

Ten or more counts support this clonotype. The chain couples TRBV12-5 to TRBJ1-1; D is unresolved. Germline V gives CDR1 LGHNT, CDR2 FRNRAP. The CDR3 is made up of 12 amino acids. V dropped 7 bases and J dropped 1 base, with 7 bases sitting between them. The CDR3 loop reads CASAPQNTEAFF. The CDR3 DNA follows: TGTGCTAGTGCTCCGCAGAACACTGAAGCTTTCTTT.

This clonotype appeared a few times. The chain links TRBV7-9 to TRBJ2-6, with TRBD1 matching 9 bases. Germline V CDR1 and CDR2: SEHNR, FQNEAQ (reference sequence). There are 21 residues in the CDR3. V was pared by 5 bases and J by 1 base, with 18 bases of the junction left unmatched. CDR3 residues: CASSTKHLPGQGMSGANVLTF. CDR3 DNA: TGTGCCAGCAGCACAAAACACCTGCCGGGACAGGGCATGTCTGGGGCCAACGTCCTGACTTTC.

The V gene is TRBV5-1, the J gene TRBJ2-5, with D possibly matching TRBD1 (6 bases). There are 15 residues in the CDR3. Trimming took 0 bases from V and 2 from J, leaving 11 bases between them. Germline-derived CDR1 and CDR2 are SGHRS and YFSETQ. The CDR3 DNA sequence: TGCGCCAGCAGCTTGGAGCAGGGGTCGCAAGAGACCCAGTACTTC. Residues: CASSLEQGSQETQYF.

The chain has TRBV5-1 and TRBJ2-3; 7 bases fit TRBD2. CDR3 length: 15 amino acids. Germline V gives CDR1 SGHRS, CDR2 YFSETQ. V shed 2 bases and J 3 bases; nucleotides not matched to a gene: 6. CDR3 DNA: TGCGCCAGCAGCTTAATCCTAGCGGAAACAGATACGCAGTATTTT. Translated, it gives CASSLILAETDTQYF.

This clonotype was seen many times. CDR3 in amino acids: CASGESAGTDTQYF. CDR3 DNA: TGTGCCAGCGGGGAAAGTGCAGGCACAGATACGCAGTATTTT. The chain recombines TRBV11-3 with TRBJ2-3; D not resolved. Per germline, CDR1 SGHNT and CDR2 YENEEA. The CDR3 runs 14 residues. Trimming removed 8 bases at V and 1 base at J, with 13 bases between.

This clonotype appeared many times. This sequence joins TRBV3-1 and TRBJ1-1; 7 bases fit TRBD1. Trimming removed 4 bases from V and 6 bases from J; junction bases left unmatched: 5. Germline values: CDR1 LGHDT, CDR2 YNNKEL (reference sequence). CDR3 length equals 13 residues. The DNA for the CDR3 is TGTGCCAGCAGCCCACGACAGGGCGCTGAAGCTTTCTTT. Its translation: CASSPRQGAEAFF.

This chain uses TRBV7-2 with TRBJ2-1; D possibly corresponds to TRBD2 (8 bases). Per the germline V gene, CDR1 is SGHTA and CDR2 is FQGNSA. The CDR3 spans 17 residues. Trimming pared 5 bases from V and 7 bases from J, leaving 24 bases between. The CDR3 protein is CASSDKGAGGLGNEQFF. CDR3 coding DNA: TGTGCCAGCAGCGATAAGGGGGCGGGAGGACTGGGTAATGAGCAGTTCTTC. The full variable domain, its missing parts supplied by reference TRBV7-2 and TRBJ2-1, is GAGVSQSPSNKVTEKGKDVELRCDPISGHTALYWYRQSLGQGLEFLIYFQGNSAPDKSGLPSDRFSAERTGGSVSTLTIQRTQQEDSAVYLCASSDKGAGGLGNEQFFGPGTRLTVL.

This clonotype was recorded a few times. The DNA for the CDR3 is TGCAGTGCTAGAGATCAGGGAAGGGCTCAGCCCCAGCATTTT. It codes for CSARDQGRAQPQHF. The V and J genes are TRBV20-1 and TRBJ1-5; D might be TRBD1 (5 bases). The CDR3 consists of 14 residues. Trimming stripped 0 bases from V and 6 bases from J, with 12 bases between. Germline lookup yields CDR1 DFQATT and CDR2 SNEGSKA (reference sequence).

This clonotype came up a few times. The J gene is TRBJ2-1, the V gene TRBV7-3; TRBD2 matches 7 bases. V was pared by 2 bases and J by 2 bases, with 6 bases of the junction left unmatched. The CDR3 covers 16 residues. Looked up from germline, CDR1 is SGHTA and CDR2 is FQGTGA. The CDR3 DNA follows: TGTGCCAGCAGCTTACGAGGACTAGTGGCCTACAATGAGCAGTTCTTC. Amino acids: CASSLRGLVAYNEQFF.

The sample holds a few counts of this clonotype. This rearrangement joins TRBV18 to TRBJ2-6; D not certain. The CDR3 loop spans 12 amino acids. Germline CDR1 reads KGHSH; CDR2 reads LQKENI. V gave up 3 bases and J gave up 5 bases, with 2 bases separating them. The CDR3 loop reads CASSPRANVLTF. The CDR3 region has the DNA TGTGCCAGCTCACCCCGGGCCAACGTCCTGACTTTC.

This clonotype was seen ten or more times. The rearrangement uses TRBV5-6 and TRBJ2-7; TRBD1 is a possible D gene (6 bases). Germline CDR1 SGHDT, CDR2 YYEEEE. Trimming removed 2 bases at V and 7 bases at J, with 16 bases between. The CDR3 totals 14 residues. As DNA, the CDR3 is TGTGCCAGCAGCTTTACAGGGACCTTTAGGGAGCAGTACTTC. Residues: CASSFTGTFREQYF. Combining the CDR3 with reference TRBV5-6 and TRBJ2-7 gives the whole variable domain DAGVTQSPTHLIKTRGQQVTLRCSPKSGHDTVSWYQQALGQGPQFIFQYYEEEERQRGNFPDRFSGHQFPNYSSELNVNALLLGDSALYLCASSFTGTFREQYFGPGTRLTVT.

This clonotype was detected many times. The chain joins TRBV2 to TRBJ1-4, with unresolved D. V was cut by 3 bases and J by 8 bases, with 4 bases left in between. The CDR3 loop spans 11 amino acids. The V gene's germline CDR1 is SNHLY and CDR2 FYNNEI. CDR3 sequence (DNA): TGTGCCAGCAGTGACCGAGAAAAACTGTTTTTT. Translated, it gives CASSDREKLFF.

The chain combines TRBV28 with TRBJ2-7, with 8 bases identical to TRBD1. J was trimmed by 1 base and V by 4 bases; bases with no gene match: 6. The CDR3 runs to 15 residues. Germline V lookup: CDR1 MDHEN, CDR2 SYDVKM. The CDR3 coding sequence is TGTGCCAGCAGTTCTCCGGGACAGGATTCCTACGAGCAGTACTTC. It encodes CASSSPGQDSYEQYF.

In this sample, this clonotype turned up many times. The chain links TRBV12-3 or TRBV12-4 to TRBJ2-1; D is perhaps TRBD2 (7 bases). The CDR3 is 15 residues long. Trimming left V 6 bases short and J 8 bases short, with 20 bases between. The chain's CDR3 is CASSPLGGGGDEQFF. The CDR3 DNA is TGTGCCAGCAGCCCCCTTGGGGGAGGGGGGGATGAGCAGTTCTTC.

This clonotype was seen ten or more times. The V call is TRBV11-2, the J call TRBJ2-7; D tentatively fits TRBD1 or TRBD2 (5 bases each). Trimming took off 4 bases at V and 3 bases at J, with 16 bases between the two ends. This CDR3 contains 15 residues. Germline values: CDR1 SGHAT, CDR2 FQNNGV. Here the CDR3 DNA reads TGTGCCAGCAGCTACTCCAGGTCTGGGGGCTACGAGCAGTACTTC. This codes for CASSYSRSGGYEQYF.

This clonotype has at least ten counts. V gene TRBV20-1 combines with J gene TRBJ1-2, with a tentative D call TRBD1 (6 bases). The germline V and J ends were trimmed by 1 base and 2 bases, with 17 bases remaining between them. The CDR3 has 16 residues. Per germline, CDR1 DFQATT and CDR2 SNEGSKA (reference sequence). CDR3 DNA: TGCAGTGCTAGAGCAAGACGGACAGACTTAAACTATGGCTACACCTTC. Its protein is CSARARRTDLNYGYTF.

This clonotype was counted at least ten times. V gene TRBV6-1 combines with J gene TRBJ2-3; 14 nucleotides line up with TRBD2. Germline loops: CDR1 MNHNS, CDR2 SASEGT. The CDR3 has 15 residues. J was trimmed by 6 bases and V by 6 bases; bases with no gene match: 5. The CDR3: CASSRGLAGEDTQYF. DNA of the CDR3: TGTGCCAGCAGCCGGGGACTAGCGGGAGAGGATACGCAGTATTTT.